The present TCR beta chain was sequenced within a study of OX40 agonist ivuxolimab in advanced cancers. Some clones are missing from TCRdb's copy, which holds only in-frame ones; the method was immunoSEQ multiplex PCR. The table records tens of thousands of clones, around 80% of them present only once. Turning to this clone: As yet, its antigen is unknown.

Study observations and caveats: The study did not work out the antigen specificity of the expanded peripheral T cells. Nonresponders, in some cases, also had low normalized T-cell clonal expansion. CD8+ T cells averaged more expanded clones than CD4+.

This CDR3 is 16 amino acids long. Trimming took 1 base from V and 4 from J; bases not matched to a gene: 9. Germline CDR1 is MGHRA and CDR2 is YSYEKL. The specimen comprised CD4+ or CD8+ T cells sorted from blood, sampled in a trial of the OX40 agonist ivuxolimab. This receptor was identified in an adult with an advanced solid tumor such as melanoma, head and neck, liver or kidney cancer. The rearrangement uses TRBV4-1 and TRBJ2-7; 8 bases align to TRBD2. The CDR3 DNA is TGCGCCAGCAGCCAAGTAAACCCCGGGGGGGCTTACGAGCAGTACTTC. Amino acids: CASSQVNPGGAYEQYF.